The 15 T cell receptor beta chains listed next were all sequenced from one sample in a study of PD-L1 blockade in urothelial cancer. The data were produced by immunoSEQ multiplex PCR, yet TCRdb's version contains in-frame clones alone and is incomplete. The sample carries 70,000 to 75,000 clones, 80% to 85% recorded once. The time point is: pretreatment peripheral blood. The sequencing used PBMCs, collected around atezolizumab (anti-PD-L1) treatment. The receptor source for this set is an older woman with urothelial cancer.

V is TRBV7-9 and J is TRBJ1-1; maybe TRBD1 (6 bases). The V and J ends lost 2 bases and 4 bases respectively, with 11 bases between them. Germline values: CDR1 SEHNR, CDR2 FQNEAQ (reference sequence). This CDR3 has 14 residues. CDR3 in DNA: TGTGCCAGCAGCTTACCGCCAGGGGTCACTGAAGCTTTCTTT. Residues: CASSLPPGVTEAFF.

V is TRBV7-8 and J is TRBJ2-1; D perhaps matches TRBD2 (7 bases). Germline values: CDR1 SGHVS, CDR2 FQNEAQ. The germline V and J ends were trimmed by 6 bases and 6 bases, with 18 bases remaining between them. There are 15 residues in the CDR3. The CDR3: CASRNAGARINEQFF. The CDR3 DNA is TGTGCCAGCAGAAATGCGGGGGCGCGTATCAATGAGCAGTTCTTC.

The rearrangement links TRBV5-6 to TRBJ2-5; 7 nucleotides agree with TRBD1. The length of the CDR3 is 17 residues. In germline, CDR1 is SGHDT, CDR2 YYEEEE. Germline trimming cut 4 bases from V and 5 bases from J; bases unmatched to any gene: 17. The CDR3 loop reads CASSTRRGGRGYETQYF. In nucleotides, the CDR3 is TGTGCCAGCAGCACCCGACGGGGCGGCAGGGGGTACGAGACCCAGTACTTC. Complete variable domain (other parts from reference TRBV5-6 and TRBJ2-5): DAGVTQSPTHLIKTRGQQVTLRCSPKSGHDTVSWYQQALGQGPQFIFQYYEEEERQRGNFPDRFSGHQFPNYSSELNVNALLLGDSALYLCASSTRRGGRGYETQYFGPGTRLLVL.

This sequence joins TRBV29-1 and TRBJ2-2; maybe TRBD1 (6 bases). Germline CDR1 SQVTM, CDR2 ANQGSEA. The ends were cut back, 4 bases at V and 1 base at J, with 13 bases in the middle. The CDR3 extends over 15 amino acids. CDR3 sequence (DNA): TGCAGCGTTGTAGCAGGGGCCTTGAACACCGGGGAGCTGTTTTTT. It translates to CSVVAGALNTGELFF.

The chain carries TRBV7-9 and TRBJ1-2; 9 bases line up with TRBD1. This CDR3 spans 15 amino acids. The germline V gene has CDR1 SEHNR and CDR2 FQNEAQ (reference sequence). V shed 7 bases and J 8 bases; nucleotides not matched to a gene: 14. The CDR3: CASNTAGDRAEGYTF. CDR3 coding DNA: TGTGCCAGCAACACAGCGGGGGACAGGGCGGAAGGCTACACCTTC. The variable domain in full, completed from reference TRBV7-9 and TRBJ1-2, reads DTGVSQNPRHKITKRGQNVTFRCDPISEHNRLYWYRQTLGQGPEFLTYFQNEAQLEKSRLLSDRFSAERPKGSFSTLEIQRTEQGDSAMYLCASNTAGDRAEGYTFGSGTRLTVV.

In this sample, this clone turned up a few times. The chain couples TRBV19 to TRBJ2-7; D remains unclear. This CDR3 is 14 amino acids long. V was cut by 6 bases and J by 0 bases, with 12 bases left in between. Germline V CDR1 and CDR2: LNHDA, SQIVND (reference sequence). CDR3 sequence: CASSTGSLSYEQYF. Written as DNA, the CDR3 is TGTGCCAGTAGCACCGGGTCCCTCTCCTACGAGCAGTACTTC.

Points on this clone: One junction end does not reproduce the germline sequence, and a read error may be involved. This chain uses TRBV18 with TRBJ1-1; the D gene is possibly TRBD1 (6 bases). CDR3 length: 13 amino acids. The germline gives CDR1 KGHSH, CDR2 LQKENI. The chain's CDR3 is CASSQGGNTEAFF. DNA for the CDR3: TGTGCCAGTTCACAGGGAGGGAACACTGAAGCTTTCTTT.

The rearrangement joins TRBV5-5 to TRBJ1-2; D is ambiguous. This CDR3 is 13 amino acids long. Trimming took 0 bases from V and 8 from J, leaving 11 bases between them. Germline-derived CDR1 and CDR2 are SGHKS and YYEKEE (reference sequence). CDR3 nucleotide sequence: TGTGCCAGCAGCTTGGGATCTATGCGGGGCTACACCTTC. Translation: CASSLGSMRGYTF. The full variable domain, its missing parts supplied by reference TRBV5-5 and TRBJ1-2, is DAGVTQSPTHLIKTRGQQVTLRCSPISGHKSVSWYQQVLGQGPQFIFQYYEKEERGRGNFPDRFSARQFPNYSSELNVNALLLGDSALYLCASSLGSMRGYTFGSGTRLTVV.

The rearrangement uses TRBV19 and TRBJ1-1, with 8 bases identical to TRBD1. CDR1 is LNHDA and CDR2 is SQIVND in the germline V gene (reference sequence). The CDR3 sequence is 13 residues long. Trimming cost V 6 bases and J 5 bases; bases outside gene matches: 5. CDR3 DNA: TGTGCCAGTAGGCAGGGGGCTTTAACTGAAGCTTTCTTT. Protein product: CASRQGALTEAFF.

The V gene is TRBV6-6, the J gene TRBJ1-5; TRBD1 is a possible D gene (5 bases). The V gene lost 2 bases and the J gene lost 10 bases, with 15 bases spanning the gap. The CDR3 consists of 14 residues. Looked up from germline, CDR1 is MNHNY and CDR2 is SVGAGI (reference sequence). This CDR3 reads CASSYRDRWGPQHF. CDR3 bases: TGTGCCAGCAGTTACAGAGACCGGTGGGGCCCCCAGCATTTT.

The chain employs TRBV6-1 and TRBJ2-1; TRBD2 aligns across 10 bases. Per the germline V gene, CDR1 is MNHNS and CDR2 is SASEGT. CDR3 length: 18 amino acids. Trimming at V came to 2 bases and at J to 0 bases, leaving 7 bases not matched to a gene. The chain's CDR3 is CASSEPSGGRTSYNEQFF. DNA of the CDR3: TGTGCCAGCAGTGAACCTAGCGGGGGCCGAACCTCCTACAATGAGCAGTTCTTC.

Only one count was recorded for this clone. V gene TRBV4-2 combines with J gene TRBJ2-3, with TRBD2 matching over 11 bases. The CDR3 totals 17 residues. Germline V gene data show CDR1 as LGHNA and CDR2 as YNFKEQ. After removal of 1 base from V and 6 bases from J, the junction contained 9 bases not matched to a gene. CDR3 amino acids: CASSQGFETSGIDTQYF. For the CDR3, the DNA is TGTGCCAGCAGCCAAGGATTTGAGACTAGCGGGATTGATACGCAGTATTTT.

The CDR3 DNA sequence: TGTGCCAGCAGTTACGCCCGGGACAGGGGAGTCTACGAGCAGTACTTC. It specifies CASSYARDRGVYEQYF. V and J are TRBV6-6 and TRBJ2-5; 10 nucleotides match TRBD1. The J call could be wrong; TRBJ2-7 is a better fit for the DNA end. CDR1 is MNHNY and CDR2 is SVGAGI in the germline V gene (reference sequence). This CDR3 is 16 amino acids long.

This rearrangement joins TRBV5-1 to TRBJ1-2; TRBD1 might be the D (6 bases). The CDR3 runs to 15 residues. Trimming removed 1 base at V and 7 bases at J, with 17 bases between. CDR1 and CDR2 (germline): SGHRS, YFSETQ. CDR3 sequence (DNA): TGCGCCAGCAGCTTGTACGAACAGGGTCCCGCTGGCTACACCTTC. Translating it yields CASSLYEQGPAGYTF.

This rearrangement joins TRBV21-1 to TRBJ1-2; the table's D call, TRBD1, has no DNA check behind it. TRBV21-1 is a recognized pseudogene. The CDR3 has 13 amino acids. CDR3 bases: TGTGCCAGCAGTACGGGACATAACTATGGCTACACCTTC. Translated, it gives CASSTGHNYGYTF.